Here is one T cell receptor beta chain with its context. The data were taken from a study of blood T cell repertoires in COVID-19. Study-wide background: Material from acute and convalescent COVID-19 was sourced from the United States, Italy and Spain. T cells, B-cell-depleted T cells, or PBMCs provided the cDNA or gDNA that served as material.

Participant age was roughly 18 to 90 years, and participants resided in fewer than 25 US areas. In the original processing: Researchers report that nucleated cell counts were estimated from reference gene primer amplification. Only in-frame clones appear in the TCRdb table, and some are missing; sequencing was by immunoSEQ multiplex PCR. The V and J calls and clone size were taken over from that table, and D and trimming were inferred from the DNA. The sample shows almost 250,000 clones, 75% to 85% of them seen only once. Looked up from germline, CDR1 is MNHEY and CDR2 is SMNVEV (reference sequence). The CDR3 has 14 residues. V lost 7 bases and J lost 5; bases outside the gene matches: 9.

Sequenced sample: PBMCs or T cells enriched from blood (not recorded which). This receptor was obtained from a woman in her forties or fifties with acute COVID-19. This chain uses TRBV27 with TRBJ2-7; 9 bases are shared with TRBD2. The CDR3 sequence is CASTRAGGFDEQYF. As DNA, the CDR3 is TGTGCCAGCACTAGAGCGGGGGGATTCGACGAGCAGTACTTC.